The present T cell receptor beta chain was sequenced within a study of spatial heterogeneity in lung cancer. The time point was: sample taken at primary tumor resection. CDR1 is SGHAT, CDR2 FQNNGV, per germline. CDR3 length: 16 residues. Losses at the gene ends were 2 bases for V and 2 bases for J; bases not matched to a gene: 5. TCRdb independently ran MiXCR on the 5' RACE reads; one entry per CDR3 protein. The table lists roughly 80,000 distinct CDR3 sequences, under 8.5% of them singletons. This sequence originates from a male donor with early-stage non-small cell lung cancer. This chain links TRBV11-2 with TRBJ2-2, with 7 bases fitting TRBD2. The specimen was PBMCs, collected at surgery. The CDR3 region is CASSLRLAVNTGELFF. DNA for the CDR3: TGTGCCAGCAGCTTACGGCTAGCGGTAAACACCGGGGAGCTGTTTTTT.